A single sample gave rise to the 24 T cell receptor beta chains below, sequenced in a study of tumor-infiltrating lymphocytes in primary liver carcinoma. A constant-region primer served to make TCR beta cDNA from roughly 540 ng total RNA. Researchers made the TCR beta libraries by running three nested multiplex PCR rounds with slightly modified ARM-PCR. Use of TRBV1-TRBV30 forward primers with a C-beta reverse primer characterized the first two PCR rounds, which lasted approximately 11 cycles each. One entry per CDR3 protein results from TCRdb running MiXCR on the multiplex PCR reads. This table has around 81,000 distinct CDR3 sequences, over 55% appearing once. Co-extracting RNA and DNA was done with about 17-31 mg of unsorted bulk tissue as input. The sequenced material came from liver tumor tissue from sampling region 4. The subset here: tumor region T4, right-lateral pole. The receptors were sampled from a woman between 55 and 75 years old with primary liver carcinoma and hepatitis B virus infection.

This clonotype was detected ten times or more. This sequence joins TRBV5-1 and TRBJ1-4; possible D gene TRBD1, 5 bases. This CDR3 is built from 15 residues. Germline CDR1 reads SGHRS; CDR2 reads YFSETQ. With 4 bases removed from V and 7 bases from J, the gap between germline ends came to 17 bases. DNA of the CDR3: TGCGCCAGCAGCACCACCGGGGGGAAGGGTGAAAAACTGTTTTTT. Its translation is CASSTTGGKGEKLFF.

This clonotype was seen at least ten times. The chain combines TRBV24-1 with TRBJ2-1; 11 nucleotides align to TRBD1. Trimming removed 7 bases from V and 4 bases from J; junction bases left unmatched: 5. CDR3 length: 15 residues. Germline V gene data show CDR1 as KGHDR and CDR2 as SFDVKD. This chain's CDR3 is CATRAGQGEYNEQFF. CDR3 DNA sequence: TGTGCCACCAGGGCGGGACAGGGGGAGTACAATGAGCAGTTCTTC.

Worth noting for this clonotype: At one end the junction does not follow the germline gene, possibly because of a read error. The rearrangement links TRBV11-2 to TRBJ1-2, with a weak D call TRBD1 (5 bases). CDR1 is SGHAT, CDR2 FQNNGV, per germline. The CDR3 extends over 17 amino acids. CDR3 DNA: TGTACCAGCAGCTTAGATCCGATCAGGGCGCTGCGCTACGGCTACAGCTTC. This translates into CTSSLDPIRALRYGYSF.

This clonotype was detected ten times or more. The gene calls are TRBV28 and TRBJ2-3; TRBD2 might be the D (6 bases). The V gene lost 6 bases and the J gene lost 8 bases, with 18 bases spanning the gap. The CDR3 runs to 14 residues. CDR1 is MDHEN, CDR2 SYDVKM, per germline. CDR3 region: CASSRTPRGGTQYF. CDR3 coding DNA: TGTGCCAGCAGCCGGACCCCGAGGGGAGGTACGCAGTATTTT.

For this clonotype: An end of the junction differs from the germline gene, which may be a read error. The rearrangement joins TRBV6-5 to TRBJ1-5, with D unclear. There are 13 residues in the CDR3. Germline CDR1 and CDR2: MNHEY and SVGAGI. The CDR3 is CASSYAEGQPQHF. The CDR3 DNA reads TGTGCCAGCAGTTACGCGGAGGGTCAGCCCCAACATTTT.

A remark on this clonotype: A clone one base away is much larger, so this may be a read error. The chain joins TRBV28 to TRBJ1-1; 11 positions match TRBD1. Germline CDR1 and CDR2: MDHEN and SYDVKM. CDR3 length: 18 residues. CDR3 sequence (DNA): TGTGCCAACAGTTTATCTAGGCGGACAGGGGGCAGGGGCACTGAAGCTTTCTTT. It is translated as CANSLSRRTGGRGTEAFF. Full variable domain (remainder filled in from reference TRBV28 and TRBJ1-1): DVKVTQSSRYLVKRTGEKVFLECVQDMDHENMFWYRQDPGLGLRLIYFSYDVKMKEKGDIPEGYSVSREKKERFSLILESASTNQTSMYLCANSLSRRTGGRGTEAFFGQGTRLTVV.

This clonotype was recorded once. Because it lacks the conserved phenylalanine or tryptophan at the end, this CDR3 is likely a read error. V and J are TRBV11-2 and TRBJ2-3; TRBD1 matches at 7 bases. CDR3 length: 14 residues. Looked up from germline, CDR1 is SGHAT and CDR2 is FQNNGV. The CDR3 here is CASSPQGLADMQYY. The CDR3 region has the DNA TGTGCCAGCAGCCCACAGGGGTTGGCAGATATGCAGTATTAT.

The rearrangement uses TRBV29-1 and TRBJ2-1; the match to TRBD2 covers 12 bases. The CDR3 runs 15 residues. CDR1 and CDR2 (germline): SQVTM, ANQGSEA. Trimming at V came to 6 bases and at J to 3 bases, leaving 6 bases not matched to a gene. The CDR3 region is CSVVGTSGCYNEQFF. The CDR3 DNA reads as TGCAGCGTCGTAGGGACTAGCGGGTGCTACAATGAGCAGTTCTTC.

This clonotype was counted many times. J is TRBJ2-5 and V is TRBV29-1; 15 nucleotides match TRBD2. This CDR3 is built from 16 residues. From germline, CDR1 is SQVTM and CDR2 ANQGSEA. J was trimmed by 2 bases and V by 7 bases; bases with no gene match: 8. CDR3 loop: CSAGLAGGGPQETQYF. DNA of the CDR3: TGCAGCGCGGGACTAGCGGGAGGTGGGCCGCAAGAGACCCAGTACTTC.

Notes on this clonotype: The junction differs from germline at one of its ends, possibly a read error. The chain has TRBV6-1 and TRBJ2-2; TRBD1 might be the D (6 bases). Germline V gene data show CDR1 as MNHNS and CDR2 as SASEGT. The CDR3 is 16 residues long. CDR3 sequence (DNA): TGTGCCAGCAGACCATATAGGGGGATAAACATCGGGGAGCTGTTTTTT. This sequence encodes CASRPYRGINIGELFF.

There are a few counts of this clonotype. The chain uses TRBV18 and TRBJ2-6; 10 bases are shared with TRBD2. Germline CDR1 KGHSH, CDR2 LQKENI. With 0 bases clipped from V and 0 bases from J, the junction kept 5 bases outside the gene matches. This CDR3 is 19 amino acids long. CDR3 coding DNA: TGTGCCAGCTCACCACCTAGCGGGAGGTCACACTCTGGGGCCAACGTCCTGACTTTC. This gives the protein CASSPPSGRSHSGANVLTF.

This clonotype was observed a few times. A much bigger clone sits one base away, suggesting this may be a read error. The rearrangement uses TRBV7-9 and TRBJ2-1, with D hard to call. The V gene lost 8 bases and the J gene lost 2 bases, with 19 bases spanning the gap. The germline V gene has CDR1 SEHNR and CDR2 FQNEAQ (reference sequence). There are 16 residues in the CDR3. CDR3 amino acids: CASSALSLVPYNEQFF. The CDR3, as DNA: TGTGCCAGCTCCGCGTTGAGTCTAGTCCCCTACAATGAGCAGTTCTTC.

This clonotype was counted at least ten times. The CDR3 spells CASSETSGRPYTQYF. The DNA of the CDR3 is TGTGCCAGCAGCGAAACTAGCGGGAGGCCCTATACGCAGTATTTT. This chain connects TRBV28 to TRBJ2-3, with 12 bases lining up with TRBD2. Germline lookup yields CDR1 MDHEN and CDR2 SYDVKM. J was trimmed by 7 bases and V by 6 bases; bases with no gene match: 8. This CDR3 region has 15 residues.

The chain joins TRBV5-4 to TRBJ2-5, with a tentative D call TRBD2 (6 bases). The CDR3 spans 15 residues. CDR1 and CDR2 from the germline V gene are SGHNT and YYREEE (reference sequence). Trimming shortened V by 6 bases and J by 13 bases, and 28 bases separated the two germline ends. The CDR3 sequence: CASKSPGVTGEIRYF. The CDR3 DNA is TGTGCCAGCAAATCCCCTGGGGTGACGGGAGAGATCCGGTACTTC.

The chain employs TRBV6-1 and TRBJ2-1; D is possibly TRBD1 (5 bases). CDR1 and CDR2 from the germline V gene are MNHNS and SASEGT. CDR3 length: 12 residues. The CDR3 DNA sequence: TGTTCCAACAGTGGAATAGGGGATGAGCAGTTCTTC. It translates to CSNSGIGDEQFF.

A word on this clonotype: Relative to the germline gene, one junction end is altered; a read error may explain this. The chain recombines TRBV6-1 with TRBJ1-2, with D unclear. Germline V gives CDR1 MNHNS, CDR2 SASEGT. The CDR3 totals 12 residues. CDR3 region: CASGEAGRAHAF. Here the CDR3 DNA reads TGTGCCAGCGGTGAAGCGGGAAGGGCTCACGCCTTC.

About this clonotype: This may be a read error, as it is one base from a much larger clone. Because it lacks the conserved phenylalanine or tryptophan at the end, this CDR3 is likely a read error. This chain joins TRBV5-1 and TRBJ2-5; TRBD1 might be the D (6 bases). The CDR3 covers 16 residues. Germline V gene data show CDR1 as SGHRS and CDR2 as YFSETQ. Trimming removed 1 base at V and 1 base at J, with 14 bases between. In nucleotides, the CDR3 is TGCGCCAGCAGCTTGAACTTACAGGGCCCCCAAGAGACCCAGTACTTA. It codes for CASSLNLQGPQETQYL.

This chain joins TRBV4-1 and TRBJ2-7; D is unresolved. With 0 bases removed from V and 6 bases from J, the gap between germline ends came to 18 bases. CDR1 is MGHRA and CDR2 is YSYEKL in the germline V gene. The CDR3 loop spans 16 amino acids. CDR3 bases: TGCGCCAGCAGCCAAGACGCGTATGGAGATACCTGCGAGCAGTACTTC. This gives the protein CASSQDAYGDTCEQYF.

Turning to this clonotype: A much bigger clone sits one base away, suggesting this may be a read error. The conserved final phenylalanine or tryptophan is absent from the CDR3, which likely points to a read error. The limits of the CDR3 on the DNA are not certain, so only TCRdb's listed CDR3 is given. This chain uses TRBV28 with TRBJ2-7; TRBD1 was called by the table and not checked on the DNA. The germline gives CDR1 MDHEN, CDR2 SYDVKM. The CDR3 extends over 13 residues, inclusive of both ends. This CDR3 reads CASSSNSGTGGNL.

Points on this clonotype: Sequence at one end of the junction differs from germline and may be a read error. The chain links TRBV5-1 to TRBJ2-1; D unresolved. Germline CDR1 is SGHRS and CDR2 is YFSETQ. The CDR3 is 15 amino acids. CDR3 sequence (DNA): TGCGCCAGCAGCTTGCAACCGAGACACTACAATAAGCAGTTCTTC. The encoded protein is CASSLQPRHYNKQFF.

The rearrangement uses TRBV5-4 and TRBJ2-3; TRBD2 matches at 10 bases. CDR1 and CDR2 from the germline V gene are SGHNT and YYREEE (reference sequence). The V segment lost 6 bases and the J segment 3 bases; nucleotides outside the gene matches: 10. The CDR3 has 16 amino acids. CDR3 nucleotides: TGTGCCAGCATTCTGAGCGGGAGGGGTGGGACAGATACGCAGTATTTT. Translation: CASILSGRGGTDTQYF.

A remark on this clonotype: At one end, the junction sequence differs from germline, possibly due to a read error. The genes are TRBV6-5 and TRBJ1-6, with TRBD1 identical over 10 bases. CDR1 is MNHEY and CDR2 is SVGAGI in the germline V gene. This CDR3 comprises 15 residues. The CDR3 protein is CASSLTGTGDSPLHF. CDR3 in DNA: TGTGCTAGCAGTCTTACCGGGACAGGGGATTCGCCCCTCCACTTT.

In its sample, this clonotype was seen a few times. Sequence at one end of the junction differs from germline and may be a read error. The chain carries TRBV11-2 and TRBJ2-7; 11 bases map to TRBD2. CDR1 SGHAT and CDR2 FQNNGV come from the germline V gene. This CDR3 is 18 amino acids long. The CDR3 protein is CTSSLLAGAARLFYEQYF. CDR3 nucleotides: TGTACCAGCAGCCTACTAGCGGGAGCCGCTCGACTTTTCTACGAGCAGTACTTC.

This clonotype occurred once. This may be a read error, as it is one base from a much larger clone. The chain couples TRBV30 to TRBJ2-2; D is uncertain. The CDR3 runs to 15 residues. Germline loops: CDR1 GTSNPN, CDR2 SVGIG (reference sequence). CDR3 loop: CAWSGWSVNIGELFF. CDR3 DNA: TGTGCCTGGAGTGGATGGAGCGTCAACATCGGGGAGCTGTTTTTT.